What follows is one TCR beta chain and its context. The CDR3 has 16 amino acids. The germline V gene encodes CDR1 SGHAT and CDR2 FQNNGV. J gave up 1 base and V 3 bases, and 7 bases lay outside the gene matches. The data belong to a study of blood T cell repertoires in COVID-19. Study in general: Acute-phase and convalescent COVID-19 samples originated in the United States, Italy and Spain.

In the authors' workflow: Amplification of reference gene primers was used by the study to estimate nucleated cell counts. Repertoires were generated with immunoSEQ multiplex PCR, while TCRdb's copy carries only in-frame clones and drops some. V, J and clone size are those of that table, while D and trimming were read from the DNA. This sample yields some 110,000 clones, of which around 85% are seen a single time; about 2.5% belongs to the top ten. The chain combines TRBV11-2 with TRBJ1-2, with 8 bases fitting TRBD1. The sample was peripheral blood. The clonotype comes from a man aged 50-60 years with acute or convalescent COVID-19. CDR3 nucleotide sequence: TGTGCCAGCAGCTTTGAGAGGACAGGGATTAACTATGGCTACACCTTC. Amino acid sequence: CASSFERTGINYGYTF.